A single sample gave rise to the 21 T cell receptor beta chains below, sequenced in a study of blood T cell repertoires in COVID-19. TCRdb keeps only in-frame clones here, not all; method: immunoSEQ multiplex PCR. The sample includes about 380,000 clones, 90% of them seen just once. Sequenced input: peripheral blood. The receptors shown here come from a man younger than 35 with active or convalescent COVID-19.

This clone was observed a few times. V usage is TRBV5-6 and J usage is TRBJ1-1; 10 nucleotides agree with TRBD1. Trimming removed 4 bases from V and 7 bases from J; junction bases left unmatched: 7. CDR1 is SGHDT and CDR2 is YYEEEE in the germline V gene. This CDR3 is built from 14 residues. The CDR3 loop reads CASSRTRTGGEAFF. CDR3 DNA sequence: TGTGCCAGCAGCCGCACCCGGACAGGGGGTGAAGCTTTCTTT.

The V gene is TRBV19, the J gene TRBJ1-1; the D is unclear. This CDR3 comprises 13 residues. Germline CDR1 and CDR2: LNHDA and SQIVND (reference sequence). The ends were cut back, 1 base at V and 6 bases at J, with 9 bases in the middle. The CDR3 region is CASSIGGKPEAFF. The CDR3 DNA reads TGTGCCAGTAGTATAGGCGGAAAACCTGAAGCTTTCTTT.

This chain connects TRBV2 to TRBJ1-2; unclear D gene. Trimming removed 3 bases from V and 6 bases from J, with 11 bases in between. CDR1 and CDR2 from the germline V gene are SNHLY and FYNNEI. This CDR3 region has 13 residues. In DNA, the CDR3 is TGTGCCAGCAGTGAGAGGGTATATCATGGCTACACCTTC. Its protein product is CASSERVYHGYTF.

The chain employs TRBV18 and TRBJ2-7; a possible D gene is TRBD1 (6 bases). This CDR3 spans 15 amino acids. Deletions cut 6 bases from V and 0 bases from J, with 15 bases between. Germline V CDR1 and CDR2: KGHSH, LQKENI. CDR3 protein: CASSHTGLNSYEQYF. The CDR3 nucleotides read TGTGCCAGCTCGCATACAGGGCTAAACTCCTACGAGCAGTACTTC.

This clone appeared once. The CDR3 carries no conserved terminal phenylalanine or tryptophan, so it likely arises from a read error. Because the CDR3's place on the DNA is in doubt, the DNA is left out and the CDR3 is given as listed by TCRdb. V usage is TRBV27 and J usage is TRBJ1-1; the listed D gene, TRBD1, was not tested against the DNA. From its first to its last residue, the CDR3 has 9 amino acids. The germline CDR1 and CDR2 sequences are MNHEY and SMNVEV (reference sequence). The CDR3 spells CASSSPQSL.

This chain uses TRBV4-2 with TRBJ2-7; maybe TRBD1 (5 bases). This CDR3 has 15 residues. The germline V gene has CDR1 LGHNA and CDR2 YNFKEQ. V shed 2 bases and J shed 0 bases, with 11 bases lying between them. CDR3 nucleotides: TGTGCCAGCAGCCAAAGGGGCGGAGTCTCCTACGAGCAGTACTTC. Translation: CASSQRGGVSYEQYF.

The V and J genes are TRBV28 and TRBJ1-1; weak D call: TRBD1 (6 bases). The V end was cut by 4 bases, the J end by 1 base, with 10 bases between. Germline CDR1 MDHEN, CDR2 SYDVKM. CDR3 length: 14 amino acids. In DNA, the CDR3 is TGTGCCAGCAGTTGGGGACAAGCGAACACTGAAGCTTTCTTT. Amino acid sequence: CASSWGQANTEAFF.

The rearrangement joins TRBV7-2 to TRBJ2-5, with D perhaps TRBD2 (5 bases). The CDR3 runs 15 residues. Trimming took off 4 bases at V and 1 base at J, with 13 bases between the two ends. The germline CDR1 and CDR2 sequences are SGHTA and FQGNSA. The chain's CDR3 is CASSSQGAVQETQYF. The CDR3 DNA sequence: TGTGCCAGCAGCTCCCAAGGAGCGGTCCAAGAGACCCAGTACTTC.

This chain joins TRBV4-1 and TRBJ2-3; 8 bases align to TRBD1. Per the germline V gene, CDR1 is MGHRA and CDR2 is YSYEKL. The junction had 6 bases not matched to a gene; V was cut back by 1 base and J by 0 bases. This CDR3 is 17 amino acids long. DNA for the CDR3: TGCGCCAGCAGCCAAGTGCCCGGACAGGGAAGCACAGATACGCAGTATTTT. This sequence encodes CASSQVPGQGSTDTQYF.

The chain has TRBV15 and TRBJ1-3; D remains ambiguous. The V end lost 2 bases, the J end lost 0 bases, and 11 bases lay between the germline ends. The CDR3 consists of 16 residues. Germline V gene lookup returns CDR1 LNHNV and CDR2 YYDKDF (reference sequence). CDR3 residues: CATSRSHSSSGNTIYF. The CDR3 nucleotides are TGTGCCACCAGCAGAAGCCACTCGAGCTCTGGAAACACCATATATTTT.

This clone appeared a single time. This chain joins TRBV7-6 and TRBJ1-2; possible D gene TRBD1, 5 bases. This CDR3 region has 15 residues. Per the germline V gene, CDR1 is SGHVS and CDR2 is FNYEAQ. The V end lost 5 bases, the J end lost 3 bases, and 16 bases lay between the germline ends. Here the CDR3 DNA reads TGTGCCAGCAGCGCCCGGAGGGGAGTGGACTATGGCTACACCTTC. Residues: CASSARRGVDYGYTF.

The chain joins TRBV7-3 to TRBJ2-1, with D possibly matching TRBD2 (6 bases). CDR3 size: 16 residues. The V end was cut by 1 base, the J end by 1 base, with 11 bases between. The germline V gene encodes CDR1 SGHTA and CDR2 FQGTGA. DNA of the CDR3: TGTGCCAGCAGCTTAAATGGCGGGGAATCCTACAATGAGCAGTTCTTC. Translating it yields CASSLNGGESYNEQFF.

The chain has TRBV4-3 and TRBJ2-2, with TRBD1 matching over 8 bases. The length of the CDR3 is 19 residues. Germline lookup yields CDR1 LGHNA and CDR2 YSLEER. J gave up 2 bases and V 2 bases, and 13 bases lay outside the gene matches. The CDR3 nucleotides are TGCGCCAGCAGCCAATCAACCCCCCAGGGGGCGCCTAACACCGGGGAGCTGTTTTTT. This gives the protein CASSQSTPQGAPNTGELFF.

The genes are TRBV9 and TRBJ2-1; no firm D call. The CDR3 spans 14 residues. Germline V gene lookup returns CDR1 SGDLS and CDR2 YYNGEE. V dropped 3 bases and J dropped 6 bases, with 13 bases sitting between them. As DNA, the CDR3 is TGTGCCAGCAGCGAGCCCGGTGGTAGCAATGAGCAGTTCTTC. It translates to CASSEPGGSNEQFF.

This clone has just a few counts. The chain is built from TRBV4-3 and TRBJ2-5; 7 nucleotides line up with TRBD1. Germline V gives CDR1 LGHNA, CDR2 YSLEER. The CDR3 extends over 16 amino acids. Losses at the gene ends were 2 bases for V and 10 bases for J; bases not matched to a gene: 16. CDR3 loop: CASSQRPGQPRDGQYF. DNA of the CDR3: TGCGCCAGCAGCCAAAGACCGGGACAGCCAAGAGATGGCCAGTACTTC.

The rearrangement uses TRBV14 and TRBJ2-7, with D perhaps matching TRBD2 (6 bases). The CDR3 has 14 residues. The ends were cut back, 4 bases at V and 2 bases at J, with 12 bases in the middle. Germline CDR1 is SGHDN and CDR2 is FVKESK. CDR3 nucleotide sequence: TGTGCCAGCAGCCCCCTAGCGAGGCCCTACGAGCAGTACTTC. Its translation: CASSPLARPYEQYF.

V gene TRBV7-2 combines with J gene TRBJ2-1, with TRBD2 matching 7 bases. Trimming at V came to 5 bases and at J to 0 bases, leaving 4 bases not matched to a gene. Germline V lookup: CDR1 SGHTA, CDR2 FQGNSA. The CDR3 covers 15 residues. This CDR3 reads CASSVGGSSYNEQFF. In DNA, the CDR3 is TGTGCCAGCAGCGTGGGGGGGAGCTCCTACAATGAGCAGTTCTTC.

The genes are TRBV5-1 and TRBJ1-1; 12 bases are shared with TRBD1. Germline V gives CDR1 SGHRS, CDR2 YFSETQ. CDR3 length: 18 amino acids. Losses at the gene ends were 4 bases for V and 1 base for J; bases not matched to a gene: 11. For the CDR3, the DNA is TGCGCCAGCAGCCTGAATGCCGGGACAGGGGGCCGGAACACTGAAGCTTTCTTT. It encodes CASSLNAGTGGRNTEAFF.

The chain combines TRBV28 with TRBJ2-3; TRBD1 matches 8 bases. The V segment lost 3 bases and the J segment 0 bases; nucleotides outside the gene matches: 5. The CDR3 length is 16 residues. Germline loops: CDR1 MDHEN, CDR2 SYDVKM. Here the CDR3 reads CASSFPTGASTDTQYF. The DNA for the CDR3 is TGTGCCAGCAGTTTCCCGACAGGGGCTAGCACAGATACGCAGTATTTT.

The CDR3 spells CASSAGTSGGTYTDTQYF. CDR3 DNA: TGTGCCAGCAGCGCTGGGACTAGCGGGGGGACGTACACAGATACGCAGTATTTT. This sequence joins TRBV13 and TRBJ2-3; 15 nucleotides agree with TRBD2. Per the germline V gene, CDR1 is PRHDT and CDR2 is FYEKMQ (reference sequence). Trimming removed 5 bases from V and 2 bases from J; junction bases left unmatched: 8. This CDR3 region has 18 residues. The full variable domain, in which reference TRBV13 and TRBJ2-3 provide the parts outside the CDR3, is AAGVIQSPRHLIKEKRETATLKCYPIPRHDTVYWYQQGPGQDPQFLISFYEKMQSDKGSIPDRFSAQQFSDYHSELNMSSLELGDSALYFCASSAGTSGGTYTDTQYFGPGTRLTVL.

The genes are TRBV10-3 and TRBJ2-1, with 11 positions matching TRBD2. Trimming at V came to 0 bases and at J to 6 bases, leaving 7 bases not matched to a gene. In germline, CDR1 is ENHRY, CDR2 SYGVKD. CDR3 length: 17 residues. Written as DNA, the CDR3 is TGTGCCATCAGTGAGTCAACTAGCGGGAGTCGAGGCAATGAGCAGTTCTTC. Amino acids: CAISESTSGSRGNEQFF.